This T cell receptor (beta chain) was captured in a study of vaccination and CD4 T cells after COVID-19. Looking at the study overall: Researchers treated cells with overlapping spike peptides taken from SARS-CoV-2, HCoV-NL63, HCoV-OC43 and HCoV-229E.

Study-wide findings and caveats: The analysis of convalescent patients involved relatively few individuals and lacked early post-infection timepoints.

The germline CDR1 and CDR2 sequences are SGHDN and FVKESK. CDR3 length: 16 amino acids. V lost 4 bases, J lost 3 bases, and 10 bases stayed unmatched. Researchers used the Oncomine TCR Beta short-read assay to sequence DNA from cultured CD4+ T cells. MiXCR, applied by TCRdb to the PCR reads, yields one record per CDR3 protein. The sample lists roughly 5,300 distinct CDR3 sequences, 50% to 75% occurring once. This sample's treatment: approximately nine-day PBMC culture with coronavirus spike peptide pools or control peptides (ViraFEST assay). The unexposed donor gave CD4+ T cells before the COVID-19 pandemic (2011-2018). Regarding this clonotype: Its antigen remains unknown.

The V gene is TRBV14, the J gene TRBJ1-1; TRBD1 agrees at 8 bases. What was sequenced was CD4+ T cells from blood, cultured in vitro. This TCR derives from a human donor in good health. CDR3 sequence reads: CASSRRTGGRDTEAFF. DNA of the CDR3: TGTGCCAGCAGCCGCCGCACAGGGGGGCGCGACACTGAAGCTTTCTTT.